This T cell receptor (beta chain) was documented in a study of radiotherapy plus CTLA-4 blockade in lung cancer. Across the study: Objective response rate was around 20%; disease control rate, around 31%. Study-level results: Reports identified early blood T cell clone dynamics, with interferon-beta, as the best response predictor. Subsequent to radiotherapy plus ipilimumab, tumor-derived TCR clones underwent expansion in blood.

CTLA-4 blockade using ipilimumab, together with focal radiation, was received by patients with chemo-refractory metastatic non-small-cell lung cancer. Sequencing was performed with immunoSEQ multiplex PCR; in TCRdb, only in-frame clones are kept and a portion is missing. The repertoire holds 20,000 or so clones, with roughly 83% as singletons. Comments on this clone: The antigen remains undetermined.

Trimming removed 3 bases at V and 0 bases at J, with 11 bases between. The length of the CDR3 is 15 residues. Germline CDR1 is LNHDA and CDR2 is SQIVND (reference sequence). The V call is TRBV19, the J call TRBJ1-2, with D hard to call. The input for sequencing was peripheral blood, taken from a patient treated with radiotherapy plus ipilimumab. This sequence was found in a human donor with non-small cell lung cancer whose response to radiotherapy plus ipilimumab could not be evaluated. This CDR3 is CASSIVHLANYGYTF. CDR3 DNA: TGTGCCAGTAGTATCGTCCATTTAGCTAACTATGGCTACACCTTC.